This T cell receptor (beta chain) was obtained from a study of CD8+CD57+ T cells in acquired aplastic anemia (dated by TCRdb to 2016 to 2019). Notes on the research overall: A mean of approximately 3 ug of DNA, ranging from roughly 0.18 to 30 ug, was extracted from sorted CD4+ and CD8+ cells. For healthy donor samples, the average read count was about 10 million for CD4+ cells and around 12 million for CD8+ cells.

The investigation overall reported the following: Around 30 CD8+ CDR3 sequences were found in both patients and controls but appeared to be highly expressed in patients and within the immunodominant clones of the patients. CD8+ Simpson's diversity did not differ significantly between patients and healthy controls (P=0.060).

TCR beta VDJ combination and CDR3 sequence profiling used genomic DNA as the template. An Illumina HiSeq 2000 was used for TCR repertoire sequencing. In the authors' own workflow: TRBV/TRBJ rearrangement plots, CDR3 size and DJ length profiles, and Simpson's diversity index were used to evaluate the repertoires. The most abundant DNA sequence in the deep sequencing data was taken as the immunodominant clone. CDR3 amino acid sequences were screened for sharing across subjects and compared with published repertoires and the VDJdb database. TCRdb itself trimmed the public reads at Q25 with fastp, ran MiXCR and retained productive beta chains. Rows are unified per CDR3 protein, each entry keeping the most common DNA and genes. What appears here as the V and J calls and clone size reflects TCRdb's work, not the paper's. The sample yields fewer than 200,000 distinct CDR3 sequences; about 64% were counted once. Over 40% of the sample is in the top ten clones.

In this study, sorted CD4+ and CD8+ T cells from the blood of healthy subjects and of severe aplastic anemia patients had their TCR repertoires deep-sequenced. Ficoll-Paque density gradient centrifugation was used to isolate peripheral blood mononuclear cells. Before DNA extraction, CD4+ and CD8+ T cells were sorted with FACS or magnetic beads. About this clonotype itself: Its antigen remains unidentified. One base away lies a much larger clone, so this may be a sequencing read error.

Sequences were obtained from sorted CD4+, CD8+, or CD8+CD57+ T cells (not recorded which) from PBMCs. This clonotype originated in a human donor in good health.

CDR3 loop: CSARSSSGGDTQYF. The base sequence is TGCAGTGCTAGATCGTCTAGCGGGGGTGATACGCAGTATTTT. The sequence is built from TRBV20-1 and TRBJ2-3, with TRBD2 matching 10 junction bases. Unmatched junction bases come to 5, with V trimmed by 2 bases and J by 6 bases. CDR1 DFQATT and CDR2 SNEGSKA are derived from the germline V gene (reference sequence). From the cysteine up to the phenylalanine, the CDR3 has a length of 14 residues. Only the CDR3 DNA is retained, 42 bases long and in frame from the first base.